This TCR beta chain was found in a study of cytomegalovirus exposure and HLA in healthy donors. This clone showed up just a few times. PCR employed 60 Vbeta and 13 Jbeta primers. Here immunoSEQ multiplex PCR was the method, and the copy in TCRdb shows in-frame clones only, minus some. The sample includes about 140,000 clones, more than 7.5% of them seen just once. This sequence was found in a middle-aged man in good health and CMV-seronegative. The specimen was PBMCs.

CDR3 amino acids: CASRNRQGNTEAFF. Here the CDR3 DNA reads TGTGCCAGCAGAAATAGACAGGGAAACACTGAAGCTTTCTTT. V is TRBV27 and J is TRBJ1-1; 7 positions match TRBD1. Germline CDR1 MNHEY, CDR2 SMNVEV (reference sequence). The CDR3 covers 14 residues. V shed 6 bases, J shed 2 bases, and the junction held 6 bases outside the gene matches.